Following are 8 T cell receptor beta chains from one sample sequenced in a study of early T cells in non-severe SARS-CoV-2 infection. TCRdb analysed the 5' RACE reads with MiXCR anew, one entry per CDR3 protein. The profile shows some 71,000 distinct CDR3 sequences, roughly 8.7% of them singletons. Specimen: whole blood. The receptors stem from an adult who was a healthcare worker with PCR-confirmed SARS-CoV-2 infection or an uninfected control (not recorded which).

The chain uses TRBV20-1 and TRBJ2-1; 9 bases are a match to TRBD2. The V segment lost 0 bases and the J segment 6 bases; nucleotides outside the gene matches: 12. Germline assignment: CDR1 DFQATT and CDR2 SNEGSKA (reference sequence). The CDR3 covers 17 residues. The CDR3: CSARDPGGRVSFNEQFF. CDR3 bases: TGCAGTGCTAGAGATCCAGGCGGGAGGGTTTCTTTCAATGAGCAGTTCTTC.

The table lists this clonotype with many counts. This rearrangement joins TRBV10-2 to TRBJ2-4; D is possibly TRBD2 (6 bases). The CDR3 is made up of 13 amino acids. Trimming left V 6 bases short and J 3 bases short, with 9 bases between. Germline loops: CDR1 WSHSY, CDR2 SAAADI. This CDR3 reads CASRRGSKNIQYF. DNA of the CDR3: TGCGCCAGCAGGCGGGGCAGCAAAAACATTCAGTACTTC.

This rearrangement joins TRBV30 to TRBJ1-2, with TRBD1 matching over 7 bases. This CDR3 region has 15 residues. Germline V lookup: CDR1 GTSNPN, CDR2 SVGIG (reference sequence). Germline trimming cut 4 bases from V and 3 bases from J; bases unmatched to any gene: 11. This CDR3 is CAWIEGANPDYGYTF. Here the CDR3 DNA reads TGTGCCTGGATAGAGGGGGCGAATCCAGACTATGGCTACACCTTC.

The V call is TRBV7-3, the J call TRBJ1-5; a possible D gene is TRBD1 (5 bases). The V end was cut by 1 base, the J end by 7 bases, with 8 bases between. The CDR3 covers 13 residues. The V gene's germline CDR1 is SGHTA and CDR2 FQGTGA. The CDR3 coding sequence is TGTGCCAGCAGCTTAATGGGGGACCAGCCCCAGCATTTT. Residues: CASSLMGDQPQHF.

This clonotype has ten or more counts. This chain connects TRBV2 to TRBJ2-5; TRBD2 agrees at 11 bases. The CDR3 is 15 residues long. Germline-derived CDR1 and CDR2 are SNHLY and FYNNEI. V lost 3 bases, J lost 4 bases, and 4 bases stayed unmatched. The DNA of the CDR3 is TGTGCCAGCAGTGAGCTAGCGGGAGGTAGAGAGACCCAGTACTTC. It encodes CASSELAGGRETQYF. Drawing the rest from reference TRBV2 and TRBJ2-5, the complete variable domain is EPEVTQTPSHQVTQMGQEVILRCVPISNHLYFYWYRQILGQKVEFLVSFYNNEISEKSEIFDDQFSVERPDGSNFTLKIRSTKLEDSAMYFCASSELAGGRETQYFGPGTRLLVL.

This clonotype was counted many times. The J gene is TRBJ1-5, the V gene TRBV5-8; D may be TRBD1 (6 bases). V was cut by 0 bases and J by 6 bases, with 10 bases left in between. The CDR3 is 14 residues long. Germline assignment: CDR1 SGHTS and CDR2 YDEGEE. The CDR3 DNA is TGTGCCAGCAGCTTGGATACAGGGAGTCAGCCCCAGCATTTT. This encodes CASSLDTGSQPQHF.

This clonotype appeared many times. The junction departs from germline at one end; a sequencing error may be responsible. The chain links TRBV5-8 to TRBJ2-3; 8 bases map to TRBD2. The CDR3 runs 14 residues. Germline CDR1 and CDR2: SGHTS and YDEGEE. Here the CDR3 DNA reads TGTGCCAGCTGCTTCGGGGGGGTTGAAGATACGCAGTATTTT. Amino acids: CASCFGGVEDTQYF.

This clonotype was seen repeatedly, ten times or more. V and J are TRBV18 and TRBJ2-1; TRBD2 matches at 8 bases. V lost 0 bases, J lost 6 bases, and 7 bases stayed unmatched. From germline, CDR1 is KGHSH and CDR2 LQKENI. This CDR3 is built from 16 residues. CDR3 sequence reads: CASSPPTGGLGNEQFF. CDR3 DNA sequence: TGTGCCAGCTCACCACCGACGGGAGGGCTTGGCAATGAGCAGTTCTTC.